The 25 T cell receptor beta chains listed next were all sequenced from one sample in a study of blood T cell repertoires in COVID-19. Sequenced by immunoSEQ multiplex PCR; TCRdb stores in-frame clones only, minus some. The sample lists 150,000 to 200,000 clones, 65% to 90% occurring once. Sample: PBMCs or T cells enriched from blood (not recorded which). These receptors were obtained from a woman aged 55-69 years with acute COVID-19.

A single count supports this clone. This rearrangement joins TRBV19 to TRBJ2-7, with 10 bases fitting TRBD2. CDR3 length: 17 residues. Germline V gives CDR1 LNHDA, CDR2 SQIVND (reference sequence). Trimming at V came to 3 bases and at J to 6 bases, leaving 14 bases not matched to a gene. DNA of the CDR3: TGTGCCAGTAGTATCCTACGAGACGGGACTAGCGCGACCGAGCAGTACTTC. This translates into CASSILRDGTSATEQYF.

This clone was counted between two and nine times. The gene calls are TRBV14 and TRBJ2-2; TRBD1 aligns across 9 bases. Germline trimming cut 4 bases from V and 1 base from J; bases unmatched to any gene: 1. Germline CDR1 SGHDN, CDR2 FVKESK. The CDR3 runs to 15 residues. The CDR3 region has the DNA TGTGCCAGCAGCCGGGACAGGGTGAACACCGGGGAGCTGTTTTTT. Residues: CASSRDRVNTGELFF.

The chain combines TRBV30 with TRBJ1-2, with a possible D match to TRBD1 (6 bases). V was shortened by 6 bases and J by 4 bases, with 18 bases between the two germline ends. The CDR3 length is 14 residues. Germline V gene sequence: CDR1 GTSNPN, CDR2 SVGIG (reference sequence). CDR3 region: CACPRAGARYGYTF. CDR3 bases: TGTGCCTGCCCACGGGCAGGGGCGCGCTATGGCTACACCTTC.

The chain couples TRBV24-1 to TRBJ1-6; D remains ambiguous. Per germline, CDR1 KGHDR and CDR2 SFDVKD. V lost 9 bases to trimming and J lost 0 bases, with 5 bases between them. The CDR3 contains 13 residues. CDR3 residues: CATSGSYNSPLHF. CDR3 DNA: TGTGCCACCTCGGGCTCCTATAATTCACCCCTCCACTTT.

The CDR3 DNA reads as TGTGCCAGCAGTTTTGGGACAGTAAATGGCTACACCTTC. Its translation: CASSFGTVNGYTF. The chain recombines TRBV12-3 or TRBV12-4 with TRBJ1-2; 7 bases are a match to TRBD1. Trimming at V came to 3 bases and at J to 6 bases, leaving 4 bases not matched to a gene. The length of the CDR3 is 13 residues.

This clone showed up just a few times. This rearrangement joins TRBV19 to TRBJ2-7, with TRBD2 matching over 7 bases. V was clipped by 8 bases and J by 2 bases; unmatched bases: 6. CDR3 length: 13 residues. Germline V gene sequence: CDR1 LNHDA, CDR2 SQIVND (reference sequence). CDR3 region: CASGGRTTYEQYF. The CDR3 coding sequence is TGTGCCAGTGGCGGGAGAACTACCTACGAGCAGTACTTC.

The chain combines TRBV6-2 or TRBV6-3 with TRBJ2-5, with TRBD2 identical over 8 bases. This CDR3 is built from 15 residues. The V segment lost 6 bases and the J segment 1 base; nucleotides outside the gene matches: 7. From germline, CDR1 is MNHEY and CDR2 SVGEGT. The CDR3 is CASSTVGGAQETQYF. The CDR3 region has the DNA TGTGCCAGCAGCACCGTCGGGGGGGCCCAAGAGACCCAGTACTTC.

CDR3 amino acids: CASSQGSPLWTGPANIQYF. DNA of the CDR3: TGTGCCAGCAGCCAAGGTAGTCCCCTCTGGACAGGGCCGGCAAACATTCAGTACTTC. The chain recombines TRBV14 with TRBJ2-4, with 8 bases identical to TRBD1. This CDR3 has 19 residues. CDR1 SGHDN and CDR2 FVKESK come from the germline V gene. V gave up 1 base and J gave up 6 bases; unmatched junction bases: 17.

The rearrangement uses TRBV27 and TRBJ1-1; unclear D gene. The CDR3 spans 16 residues. CDR1 MNHEY and CDR2 SMNVEV come from the germline V gene (reference sequence). V dropped 2 bases and J dropped 1 base, with 14 bases sitting between them. The chain's CDR3 is CASSLNFRGKNTEAFF. The CDR3 nucleotides are TGTGCCAGCAGTTTAAACTTCCGGGGTAAGAACACTGAAGCTTTCTTT.

The V call is TRBV5-6, the J call TRBJ1-2; TRBD1 matches at 9 bases. Germline V CDR1 and CDR2: SGHDT, YYEEEE. Losses at the gene ends were 3 bases for V and 7 bases for J; bases not matched to a gene: 4. This CDR3 has 13 residues. DNA for the CDR3: TGTGCCAGCAGCTCAGTGACAGGGGGTGGCTACACCTTC. This gives the protein CASSSVTGGGYTF.

This clone was observed a handful of times. The rearrangement joins TRBV10-3 to TRBJ2-2; TRBD2 matches 7 bases. From germline, CDR1 is ENHRY and CDR2 SYGVKD. Losses at the gene ends were 7 bases for V and 5 bases for J; bases not matched to a gene: 22. The CDR3 covers 19 residues. CDR3 protein: CAITKERVGRAPGTGELFF. The CDR3 DNA reads as TGTGCCATCACCAAAGAGCGGGTTGGGAGGGCACCCGGAACCGGGGAGCTGTTTTTT.

This sequence joins TRBV19 and TRBJ2-3; 7 bases agree with TRBD2. V shed 10 bases, J shed 6 bases, and the junction held 16 bases outside the gene matches. The germline gives CDR1 LNHDA, CDR2 SQIVND (reference sequence). The CDR3 consists of 15 residues. Written as DNA, the CDR3 is TGTGCCACTACCTTAGCCTGGGAGGGCCTGGATACGCAGTATTTT. It codes for CATTLAWEGLDTQYF. Using reference TRBV19 and TRBJ2-3 for the parts outside the CDR3, the full variable domain is DGGITQSPKYLFRKEGQNVTLSCEQNLNHDAMYWYRQDPGQGLRLIYYSQIVNDFQKGDIAEGYSVSREKKESFPLTVTSAQKNPTAFYLCATTLAWEGLDTQYFGPGTRLTVL.

This chain links TRBV5-1 with TRBJ2-2, with 7 bases fitting TRBD1. CDR1 is SGHRS and CDR2 is YFSETQ in the germline V gene. The V and J ends lost 0 bases and 1 base, in that order; junction bases with no gene match: 18. The CDR3 has 21 residues. The CDR3 is CASSLAFLNDPGQRNTGELFF. The CDR3 DNA follows: TGCGCCAGCAGCTTGGCCTTCCTCAACGACCCGGGACAGAGGAACACCGGGGAGCTGTTTTTT.

V usage is TRBV7-2 and J usage is TRBJ2-3; possible D gene TRBD2, 6 bases. Germline V gene data show CDR1 as SGHTA and CDR2 as FQGNSA. The CDR3 consists of 15 residues. Trimming shortened V by 1 base and J by 0 bases, and 8 bases separated the two germline ends. CDR3 DNA: TGTGCCAGCAGCTTAGGCGGGGATAGCACAGATACGCAGTATTTT. Its translation is CASSLGGDSTDTQYF.

This clone was observed once. The chain has TRBV5-1 and TRBJ1-1; D perhaps matches TRBD1 (5 bases). V shed 4 bases and J shed 9 bases, with 13 bases lying between them. Germline loops: CDR1 SGHRS, CDR2 YFSETQ. The CDR3 contains 12 residues. CDR3 nucleotides: TGCGCCAGCAGCCGGGAGAGGGGTAAAGCTTTCTTT. It codes for CASSRERGKAFF.

The CDR3 here is CASSLTGQGVSQPQHF. As DNA, the CDR3 is TGTGCCAGCAGCTTAACTGGACAGGGGGTGAGTCAGCCCCAGCATTTT. The chain uses TRBV7-2 and TRBJ1-5, with TRBD1 identical over 10 bases. The CDR3 covers 16 residues. V was pared by 2 bases and J by 6 bases, with 7 bases of the junction left unmatched. Germline V gene lookup returns CDR1 SGHTA and CDR2 FQGNSA.

This chain links TRBV5-5 with TRBJ1-6, with D hard to call. Trimming took off 1 base at V and 5 bases at J, with 7 bases between the two ends. Looked up from germline, CDR1 is SGHKS and CDR2 is YYEKEE (reference sequence). This CDR3 contains 14 residues. The CDR3 region is CASSLTQNNSPLHF. The CDR3 DNA is TGTGCCAGCAGCTTGACACAGAATAATTCACCCCTCCACTTT.

This clone was recorded only once. The chain uses TRBV19 and TRBJ1-2; D may be TRBD1 (5 bases). CDR1 and CDR2 (germline): LNHDA, SQIVND (reference sequence). Between the trimmed V and J ends, which lost 5 bases and 8 bases, there was a span of 21 bases. The CDR3 length is 15 residues. CDR3 protein: CASSSRSAGSHGYTF. CDR3 sequence (DNA): TGTGCCAGTAGTTCCCGCTCGGCAGGGTCTCACGGCTACACCTTC.

The chain employs TRBV6-5 and TRBJ1-2, with 8 bases identical to TRBD1. The CDR3 consists of 13 residues. With 6 bases clipped from V and 4 bases from J, the junction kept 4 bases outside the gene matches. Germline lookup yields CDR1 MNHEY and CDR2 SVGAGI. CDR3 coding DNA: TGTGCCAGCAGACAGGACAGGGTCTATGGCTACACCTTC. Residues: CASRQDRVYGYTF.

The rearrangement links TRBV7-9 to TRBJ1-1, with unresolved D. This CDR3 region has 13 residues. V lost 5 bases to trimming and J lost 4 bases, with 11 bases between them. Germline V gives CDR1 SEHNR, CDR2 FQNEAQ (reference sequence). The CDR3 loop is CASSPQSRTEAFF. The CDR3 bases are TGTGCCAGCAGCCCTCAGTCCCGCACTGAAGCTTTCTTT.

The chain links TRBV19 to TRBJ2-2; D is uncertain. The germline V and J ends were trimmed by 5 bases and 2 bases, with 12 bases remaining between them. The CDR3 runs 15 residues. Germline CDR1 LNHDA, CDR2 SQIVND (reference sequence). As DNA, the CDR3 is TGTGCCAGTAGTCCTCTCTCTGTAAACACCGGGGAGCTGTTTTTT. It encodes CASSPLSVNTGELFF. The complete variable domain, with remaining parts taken from reference TRBV19 and TRBJ2-2, reads DGGITQSPKYLFRKEGQNVTLSCEQNLNHDAMYWYRQDPGQGLRLIYYSQIVNDFQKGDIAEGYSVSREKKESFPLTVTSAQKNPTAFYLCASSPLSVNTGELFFGEGSRLTVL.

The V call is TRBV10-3, the J call TRBJ1-5, with D maybe TRBD1 (6 bases). This CDR3 has 16 amino acids. Germline loops: CDR1 ENHRY, CDR2 SYGVKD. The V and J ends lost 0 bases and 4 bases respectively, with 13 bases between them. For the CDR3, the DNA is TGTGCCATCAGTGAGTCGTTACAGGGAGAAAATCAGCCCCAGCATTTT. This encodes CAISESLQGENQPQHF.

The rearrangement joins TRBV18 to TRBJ2-5; D is perhaps TRBD1 (5 bases). Germline V gene sequence: CDR1 KGHSH, CDR2 LQKENI. This CDR3 region has 15 residues. Trimming took off 0 bases at V and 2 bases at J, with 10 bases between the two ends. The CDR3 loop is CASSPPGRVQETQYF. In DNA form, the CDR3 reads TGTGCCAGCTCACCACCCGGCAGGGTTCAAGAGACCCAGTACTTC. The variable domain in full, completed from reference TRBV18 and TRBJ2-5, reads NAGVMQNPRHLVRRRGQEARLRCSPMKGHSHVYWYRQLPEEGLKFMVYLQKENIIDESGMPKERFSAEFPKEGPSILRIQQVVRGDSAAYFCASSPPGRVQETQYFGPGTRLLVL.

This sequence joins TRBV7-2 and TRBJ2-1; 11 bases agree with TRBD2. The length of the CDR3 is 15 residues. In germline, CDR1 is SGHTA, CDR2 FQGNSA. V was clipped by 5 bases and J by 6 bases; unmatched bases: 6. CDR3 loop: CASSGGTSGLNEQFF. The CDR3 region has the DNA TGTGCCAGCAGCGGGGGGACTAGCGGTCTCAATGAGCAGTTCTTC.

This rearrangement joins TRBV7-8 to TRBJ2-2, with unresolved D. Per germline, CDR1 SGHVS and CDR2 FQNEAQ. Trimming removed 1 base at V and 4 bases at J, with 13 bases between. This CDR3 is built from 16 residues. CDR3 sequence: CASSLVIATGTGELFF. As DNA, the CDR3 is TGTGCCAGCAGCTTAGTAATAGCTACCGGCACCGGGGAGCTGTTTTTT.